This T cell receptor beta chain comes out of a study of vaccination effects on CD4 cells after COVID-19. Study conclusions and caveats: The vaccine-induced clones of healthy vaccinees included only 1 of 255 that cross-reacted with common cold coronaviruses.

Ahead of sequencing, the ViraFEST assay grew antigen-specific CD4+ T cells using viral peptide pools. When ten to eleven days of culture had elapsed, CD4+ T cells were isolated. Vaccine administered to participants consisted of two doses of either BNT162b2 or mRNA-1273. Some clones are missing from TCRdb's copy, which holds only in-frame ones; the method was immunoSEQ multiplex PCR. The sample has tens of thousands of clones, 73% seen once. The CDR3 spans 15 residues. Germline CDR1 reads LGHNA; CDR2 reads YNFKEQ. V shed 1 base and J shed 2 bases, with 8 bases lying between them. This clone turned up a few times. Its antigen is undetermined.

The starting material was CD4+ T cells from PBMCs cultured with HCoV-229E spike peptides, obtained after COVID-19 vaccination. This clonotype originated in a human donor who received a COVID-19 vaccine. The V gene is TRBV4-2, the J gene TRBJ2-2, with a possible D match to TRBD2 (6 bases). CDR3 in amino acids: CASSQVSGNTGELFF. CDR3 sequence (DNA): TGTGCCAGCAGCCAAGTTAGCGGTAACACCGGGGAGCTGTTTTTT.